These 6 T cell receptor beta chains came from one sample sequenced in a study of regulatory T cells in long-lasting Graves disease. Library construction for TCR beta used iRepertoire HTBI primers and Arm-PCR of CDR3 regions. TCRdb analysed the multiplex PCR reads with MiXCR anew, one entry per CDR3 protein. The sample includes about 530,000 distinct CDR3 sequences, 15% to 20% of them seen just once. Documented time point: newly diagnosed GD, antithyroid drugs for less than 3 months. Extracted RNA from PBMCs served as the source of the TCR library. This sample also belongs to another study, concerning T cells in Graves' hyperthyroidism and ophthalmopathy.

Sequences were derived from peripheral blood mononuclear cells (PBMCs), sampled at new diagnosis, from a patient treated with antithyroid drugs. The source of these receptors is a woman aged 35-65 years with Graves disease.

The chain links TRBV9 to TRBJ1-1, with 7 bases matching TRBD1. From germline, CDR1 is SGDLS and CDR2 YYNGEE. With V trimmed by 5 bases and J by 0 bases, 7 bases remained unmatched. The CDR3 is made up of 15 amino acids. CDR3 loop: CASRPRGNMNTEAFF. The CDR3 DNA is TGTGCCAGCAGGCCCAGGGGGAACATGAACACTGAAGCTTTCTTT.

This clonotype appeared many times. The gene calls are TRBV11-2 and TRBJ2-3; maybe TRBD1 (6 bases). The germline V and J ends were trimmed by 0 bases and 0 bases, with 13 bases remaining between them. This CDR3 has 17 amino acids. Germline CDR1 and CDR2: SGHAT and FQNNGV. The CDR3 region is CASSLDVSRGSTDTQYF. CDR3 sequence (DNA): TGTGCCAGCAGCTTAGACGTTTCTAGGGGGAGCACAGATACGCAGTATTTT.

This clonotype was recorded many times. The chain combines TRBV12-3 or TRBV12-4 with TRBJ2-5; 8 nucleotides line up with TRBD1. The CDR3 is made up of 14 amino acids. V dropped 5 bases and J dropped 4; count of bases not matched to a gene: 6. CDR3 nucleotide sequence: TGTGCCAGCAGTACCCGCAGGGGGCGAGAGACCCAGTACTTC. Its translation: CASSTRRGRETQYF.

This clonotype has just a few counts. The chain carries TRBV5-8 and TRBJ2-7, with TRBD2 identical over 13 bases. CDR1 and CDR2 (germline): SGHTS, YDEGEE. After removal of 0 bases from V and 5 bases from J, the junction contained 8 bases not matched to a gene. The CDR3 contains 17 residues. CDR3 sequence (DNA): TGTGCCAGCAGCTTGGGACTAGCGGGGGGAATATCCCACGAGCAGTACTTC. Amino acid sequence: CASSLGLAGGISHEQYF.

This clonotype came up many times. This chain uses TRBV7-9 with TRBJ1-2; D gene ambiguous. This CDR3 has 14 residues. The ends were cut back, 5 bases at V and 0 bases at J, with 10 bases in the middle. Germline V gives CDR1 SEHNR, CDR2 FQNEAQ (reference sequence). CDR3 loop: CASSQDSSNYGYTF. The CDR3 DNA sequence: TGTGCCAGCAGCCAAGACTCATCTAACTATGGCTACACCTTC.

This clonotype was detected only a few times. The chain carries TRBV5-1 and TRBJ2-7; a weak D match, TRBD2 (6 bases). The germline V gene encodes CDR1 SGHRS and CDR2 YFSETQ. This CDR3 is built from 14 residues. The V and J ends lost 4 bases and 6 bases respectively, with 17 bases between them. The CDR3 DNA is TGCGCCAGCAGCGCGGGGACCCCAGGGAGCGAGCAGTACTTC. It is translated as CASSAGTPGSEQYF.